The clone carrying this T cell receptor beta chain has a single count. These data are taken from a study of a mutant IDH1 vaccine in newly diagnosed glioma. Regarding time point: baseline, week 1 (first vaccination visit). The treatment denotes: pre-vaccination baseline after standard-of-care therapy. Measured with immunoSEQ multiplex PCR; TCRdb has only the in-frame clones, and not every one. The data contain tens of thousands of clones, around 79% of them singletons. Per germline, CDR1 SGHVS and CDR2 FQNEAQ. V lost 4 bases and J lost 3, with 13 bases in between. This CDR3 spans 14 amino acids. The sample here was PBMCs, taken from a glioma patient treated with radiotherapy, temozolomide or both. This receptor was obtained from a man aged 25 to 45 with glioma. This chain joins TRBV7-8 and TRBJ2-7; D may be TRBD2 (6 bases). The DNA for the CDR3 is TGTGCCAGCAGCTCAAGGACTACAAGCTACGAGCAGTACTTC. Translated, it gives CASSSRTTSYEQYF.